This T cell receptor beta chain comes out of a study of blood T cell repertoires in COVID-19. Recovered Cohort 3 donors showed two negative PCRs, clearance, or symptom resolution. This CDR3 has 13 amino acids. Germline V gene lookup returns CDR1 GTSNPN and CDR2 SVGIG (reference sequence). V was cut by 5 bases and J by 0 bases, with 10 bases left in between. Assay used: immunoSEQ multiplex PCR; TCRdb lists only in-frame clones, some missing. The top ten clones hold just under 9% of a sample with 250,000 to 300,000 clones, more than 85% of them seen once. The source material was PBMCs or T cells enriched from blood (not recorded which). This rearrangement joins TRBV30 to TRBJ1-1; weak D call: TRBD1 (6 bases). The TCR originated in a man between 40 and 49 years old who had recovered from COVID-19. CDR3 in amino acids: CAWAGQLNTEAFF. CDR3 DNA sequence: TGTGCCTGGGCCGGACAGTTGAACACTGAAGCTTTCTTT.